This TCR beta chain was identified in a study of blood T cell repertoires in COVID-19. Study context: COVID-19 samples, acute and convalescent, were from the United States, Italy and Spain. PBMCs, B-cell-depleted T cells, or T cells provided the cDNA or gDNA that made up the material.

CDR3 length: 15 amino acids. Germline CDR1 SGHTA, CDR2 FQGTGA. V was shortened by 1 base and J by 3 bases, with 10 bases between the two germline ends. In the original processing: Nucleated cell number was recorded as an estimate derived from reference gene primer amplification. The assay was immunoSEQ multiplex PCR, and TCRdb's table has in-frame clones only and misses some. Clone size and the V and J calls come from that table; the DNA yielded D and trimming. The repertoire includes about 120,000 clones, approximately 81% of them detected once, and under 5% sits in the top ten. The sequence derives from a man aged 60 to 75 with acute or convalescent COVID-19. This chain joins TRBV7-3 and TRBJ2-1; no clear D gene. Source material: peripheral blood. The CDR3 DNA is TGTGCCAGCAGCTTAAGTGCTGAGGACTACAATGAGCAGTTCTTC. Encoded protein: CASSLSAEDYNEQFF.